The clone carrying this T cell receptor (beta chain) was seen more than once but under ten times. Germline lookup yields CDR1 SGHNT and CDR2 YYREEE (reference sequence). This CDR3 spans 15 amino acids. Trimming cost V 3 bases and J 4 bases, with 16 bases left between them. Sequencing used immunoSEQ multiplex PCR; TCRdb keeps in-frame clones, though not all of them. The sample has tens of thousands of clones, about 81% seen once. The sample comes from a study of blood T cell repertoires in COVID-19. Across the whole study: The United States, Italy and Spain supplied acute and convalescent COVID-19 samples.

The genes are TRBV5-4 and TRBJ1-2; D ambiguous. Sequences were obtained from peripheral blood. The TCR sequence derives from a human donor in a cohort sampled during active COVID-19. The CDR3 bases are TGTGCCAGCAGCTCCTCCGGCGGGGTGAGCTATGGCTACACCTTC. This gives the protein CASSSSGGVSYGYTF.